Given below is one T cell receptor (beta chain) in context. The data belong to a study of blood T cell repertoires in COVID-19. As for the study in general: Sources were T cells, B-cell-depleted T cells, or PBMCs; the material itself was cDNA or gDNA.

The protocol was immunoSEQ multiplex PCR, while the TCRdb copy is restricted to in-frame clones and leaves out a portion. The sample gives a few hundred thousand clones, 80% to 90% of which show up once; 1.9% is in the top ten. Trimming pared 2 bases from V and 4 bases from J, leaving 12 bases between. The CDR3 length is 16 residues. Germline V lookup: CDR1 MNHEY, CDR2 SMNVEV (reference sequence). The sequencing input was PBMCs or T cells enriched from blood (not recorded which). V and J are TRBV27 and TRBJ2-6; no reliable D call. This sequence originates from a woman between 50 and 59 years old who had recovered from COVID-19. The CDR3 reads CASSLEMVRGANVLTF. The CDR3 nucleotides are TGTGCCAGCAGTTTAGAAATGGTGAGAGGGGCCAACGTCCTGACTTTC.